This T cell receptor (beta chain) was observed in a study of blood T cell repertoires in COVID-19 (dated by TCRdb to the early 2020s). About the investigation overall: Samples from collaborators originated in the United States, Italy and Spain and spanned both the acute and convalescent phases of COVID-19. The material from the prospective study consisted of cDNA or gDNA derived from T cells, B-cell-depleted T cells, or PBMCs. The dataset comprised deeply sampled blood TCRbeta repertoires from subjects exposed to, actively infected with, or recovered from COVID-19. The repertoires were released in a freely available public database intended as a resource for research on the immune response to SARS-CoV-2. Samples came from the ongoing ImmuneRACE study (first 160 participants) plus 1,254 subjects from 6 global collaborators. A de-identified subject ID, COVID-19 status, age in years and sex were almost always included in the sample metadata. HLA class I and class II types, where available, came from metadata supplied by the sample provider rather than from assay-based typing.

From cysteine to phenylalanine, the CDR3 is 16 amino acids long. The entry retains the CDR3 DNA only, 48 bases that are in frame from base 1. CDR1 and CDR2 are drawn from the germline V gene: SGHRS, YFSETQ. After removal of 4 bases from V and 5 bases from J, the junction retains 8 bases not matched to a gene. The paper's findings and limits, for the study overall: The amount of clinical and demographic metadata varied by source and participant and was provided uncurated.

On this clone: No antigen is known for it. Per-base quality was not reported, and no clone a single base away is much larger than it.

TCRbeta CDR3 regions were amplified from genomic DNA using the immunoSEQ Assay, a bias-controlled multiplex PCR. On the authors' methods: Nucleated cell counts per sample were estimated from amplification of reference gene primers within the assay. Sequence reads were collapsed and filtered to measure the absolute abundance of every unique TCRbeta CDR3 rearrangement. For each sample, productive Simpson clonality was calculated as the square root of Simpson's diversity index across productive rearrangements. TCRdb holds this immuneACCESS table with in-frame rearrangements only. Some clones are missing; in checked studies, unresolved V genes explain under half, and the rest has no known cause. The DNA gave D and trimming, while V, J and clone size come from that table. The sample table shows 80,000 to 95,000 clones, and 88% are seen once. The ten largest make up approximately 7.3% of the sample. The collaborating institutions used their own protocols to collect whole blood in K2EDTA tubes. For TCRbeta analysis, collaborators shipped samples as frozen whole blood, isolated PBMCs, or DNA extracted from either of those sample types.

This clonotype was obtained from a man in his 70s with acute or convalescent COVID-19. Sequenced: peripheral blood. The rearranged segments are TRBV5-1 and TRBJ2-2, with TRBD1 identical over 10 junction bases. The CDR3 region reads CASSATGGLGTGELFF. The bases read TGCGCCAGCAGCGCGACAGGGGGCCTTGGAACCGGGGAGCTGTTTTTT.